This T cell receptor (beta chain) was sequenced in a study of blood T cell repertoires in COVID-19. The overall study: Samples representing acute and convalescent COVID-19 were sourced from the United States, Italy and Spain. Sample material is recorded as cDNA or gDNA derived from T cells, B-cell-depleted T cells, or PBMCs.

Authors' data handling: Reference gene primer amplification in the assay estimated nucleated cell counts. The repertoire was sequenced with immunoSEQ multiplex PCR; TCRdb's copy has only in-frame clones and lacks some. The DNA gave D and trimming, while V, J and clone size come from that table. Of some 100,000 clones detected, around 88% appear once; the ten largest clones hold 7% to 8.5%. CDR1 is LNHDA and CDR2 is SQIVND in the germline V gene (reference sequence). CDR3 length: 16 amino acids. Trimming at V came to 3 bases and at J to 0 bases, leaving 6 bases not matched to a gene. This rearrangement joins TRBV19 to TRBJ1-2; 8 bases line up with TRBD1. This clonotype was sampled from a woman in her seventies with acute or convalescent COVID-19. Sample: peripheral blood. The DNA for the CDR3 is TGTGCCAGTAGTATTGGACAGGGATTATCTAACTATGGCTACACCTTC. Its translation: CASSIGQGLSNYGYTF.